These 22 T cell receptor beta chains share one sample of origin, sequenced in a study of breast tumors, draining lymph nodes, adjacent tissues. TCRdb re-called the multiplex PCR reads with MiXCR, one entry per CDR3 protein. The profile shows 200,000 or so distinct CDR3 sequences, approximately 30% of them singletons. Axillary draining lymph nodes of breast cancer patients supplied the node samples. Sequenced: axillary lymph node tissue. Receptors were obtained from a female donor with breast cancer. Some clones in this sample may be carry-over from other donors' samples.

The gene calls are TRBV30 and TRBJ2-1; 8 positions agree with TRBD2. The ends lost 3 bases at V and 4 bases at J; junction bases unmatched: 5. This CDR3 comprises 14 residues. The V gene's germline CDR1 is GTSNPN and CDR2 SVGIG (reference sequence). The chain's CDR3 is CAWSAGGLYNEQFF. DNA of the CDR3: TGTGCCTGGAGCGCGGGAGGACTTTACAATGAGCAGTTCTTC.

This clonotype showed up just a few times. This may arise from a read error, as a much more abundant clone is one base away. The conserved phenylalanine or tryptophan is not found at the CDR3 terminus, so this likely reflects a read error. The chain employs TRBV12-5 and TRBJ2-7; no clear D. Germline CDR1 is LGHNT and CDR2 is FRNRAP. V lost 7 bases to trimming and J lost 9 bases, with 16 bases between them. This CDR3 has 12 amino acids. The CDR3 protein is CASAENGWRQYL. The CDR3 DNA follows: TGTGCTAGTGCCGAGAATGGGTGGAGGCAGTACCTC.

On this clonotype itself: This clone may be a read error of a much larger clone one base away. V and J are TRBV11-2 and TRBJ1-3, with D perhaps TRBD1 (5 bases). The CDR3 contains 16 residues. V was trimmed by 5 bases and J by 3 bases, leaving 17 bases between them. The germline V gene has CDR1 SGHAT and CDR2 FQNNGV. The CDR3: CASSTLSQGVGNTIYF. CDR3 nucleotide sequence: TGTGCCAGCAGCACTCTGTCCCAAGGGGTTGGAAACACCATATATTTT. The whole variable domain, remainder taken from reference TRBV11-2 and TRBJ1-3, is EAGVAQSPRYKIIEKRQSVAFWCNPISGHATLYWYQQILGQGPKLLIQFQNNGVVDDSQLPKDRFSAERLKGVDSTLKIQPAKLEDSAVYLCASSTLSQGVGNTIYFGEGSWLTVV.

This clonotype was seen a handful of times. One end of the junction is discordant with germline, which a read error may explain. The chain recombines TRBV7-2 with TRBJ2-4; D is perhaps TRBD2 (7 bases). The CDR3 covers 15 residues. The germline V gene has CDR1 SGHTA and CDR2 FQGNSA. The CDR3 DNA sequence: TGTGCCAGCAGCTTAGGGGCGGGGGCTCAAAACATTCAGCACTTC. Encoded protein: CASSLGAGAQNIQHF.

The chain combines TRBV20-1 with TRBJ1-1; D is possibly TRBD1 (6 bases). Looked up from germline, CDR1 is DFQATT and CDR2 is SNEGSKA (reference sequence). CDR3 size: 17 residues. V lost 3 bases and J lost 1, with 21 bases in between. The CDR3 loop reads CSARNVLRGLPNTEAFF. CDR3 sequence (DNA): TGCAGTGCTAGGAACGTACTCAGGGGCCTCCCGAACACTGAAGCTTTCTTT.

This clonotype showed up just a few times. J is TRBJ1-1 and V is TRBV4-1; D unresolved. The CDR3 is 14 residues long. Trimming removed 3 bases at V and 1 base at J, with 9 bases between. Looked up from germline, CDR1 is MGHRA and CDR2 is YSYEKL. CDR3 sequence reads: CASSQPSGNTEAFF. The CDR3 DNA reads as TGCGCCAGCAGCCAGCCTAGTGGGAACACTGAAGCTTTCTTT.

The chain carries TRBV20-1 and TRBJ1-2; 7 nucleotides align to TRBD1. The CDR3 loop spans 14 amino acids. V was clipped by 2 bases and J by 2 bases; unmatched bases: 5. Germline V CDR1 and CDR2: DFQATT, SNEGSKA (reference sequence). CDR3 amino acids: CSARRTGLNYGYTF. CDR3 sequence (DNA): TGCAGTGCTAGACGGACAGGCCTCAACTATGGCTACACCTTC.

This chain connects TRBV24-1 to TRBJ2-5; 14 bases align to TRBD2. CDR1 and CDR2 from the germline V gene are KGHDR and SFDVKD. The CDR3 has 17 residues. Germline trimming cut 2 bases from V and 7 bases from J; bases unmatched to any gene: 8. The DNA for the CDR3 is TGTGCCACCAGTGATTCAAGACTAGCGGGGGGGCGGGTGACCCAGTACTTC. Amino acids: CATSDSRLAGGRVTQYF.

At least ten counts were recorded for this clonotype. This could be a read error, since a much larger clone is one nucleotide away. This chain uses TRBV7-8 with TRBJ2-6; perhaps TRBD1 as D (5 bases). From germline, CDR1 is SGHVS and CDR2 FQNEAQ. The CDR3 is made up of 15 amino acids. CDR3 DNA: TGTGCCAGCAGCCAGGGTGTCGCTGGGGCCAACGTCCTGCCTTTC. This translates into CASSQGVAGANVLPF.

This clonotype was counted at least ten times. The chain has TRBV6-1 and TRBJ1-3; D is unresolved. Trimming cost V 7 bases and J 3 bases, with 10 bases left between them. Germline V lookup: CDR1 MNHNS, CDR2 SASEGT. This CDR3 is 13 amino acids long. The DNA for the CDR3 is TGTGCCAGCACCCTGGTCGTTGGAAACACCATATATTTT. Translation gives CASTLVVGNTIYF.

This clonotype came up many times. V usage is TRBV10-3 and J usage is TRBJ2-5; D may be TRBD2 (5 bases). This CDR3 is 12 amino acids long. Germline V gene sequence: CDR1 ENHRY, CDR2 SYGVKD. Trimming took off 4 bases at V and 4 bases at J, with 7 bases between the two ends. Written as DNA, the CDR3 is TGTGCCATCAGTGGGGAGTTAGAGACCCAGTACTTC. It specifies CAISGELETQYF.

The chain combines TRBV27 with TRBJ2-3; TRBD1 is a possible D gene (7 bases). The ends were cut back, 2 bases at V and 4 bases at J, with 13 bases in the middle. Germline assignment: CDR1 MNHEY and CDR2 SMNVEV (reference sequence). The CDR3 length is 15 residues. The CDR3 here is CASSLNARGADTQYF. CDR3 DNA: TGTGCCAGCAGTTTAAACGCCAGGGGGGCAGATACGCAGTATTTT.

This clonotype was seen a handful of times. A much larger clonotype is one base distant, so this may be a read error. The CDR3 here is CASSRDITGKDSPLHF. CDR3 coding DNA: TGTGCCAGCAGCCGTGATATTACAGGGAAGGATTCACCCCTCCACTTT. The chain uses TRBV7-8 and TRBJ1-6; TRBD1 might be the D (6 bases). Germline V gene lookup returns CDR1 SGHVS and CDR2 FQNEAQ. Trimming removed 5 bases from V and 8 bases from J, with 19 bases in between. There are 16 residues in the CDR3.

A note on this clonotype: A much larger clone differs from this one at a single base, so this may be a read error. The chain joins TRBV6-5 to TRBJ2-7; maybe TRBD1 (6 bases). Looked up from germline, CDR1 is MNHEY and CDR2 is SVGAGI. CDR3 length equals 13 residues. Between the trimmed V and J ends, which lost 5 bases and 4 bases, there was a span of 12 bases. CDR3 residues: CASSHGTSYEQYF. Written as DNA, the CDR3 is TGTGCCAGCAGTCACGGGACATCTTACGAGCAGTACTTC.

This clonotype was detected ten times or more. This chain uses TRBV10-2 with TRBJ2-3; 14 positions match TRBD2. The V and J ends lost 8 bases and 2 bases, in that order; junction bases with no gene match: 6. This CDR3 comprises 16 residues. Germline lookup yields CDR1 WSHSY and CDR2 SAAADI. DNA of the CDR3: TGCGCCAGCTTGGGACTAGCGGGAGTAGACACAGATACGCAGTATTTT. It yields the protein CASLGLAGVDTDTQYF.

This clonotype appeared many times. The CDR3 region is CATRGGARGHTDTQYF. CDR3 DNA: TGTGCCACTCGGGGGGGGGCGCGTGGACACACAGATACGCAGTATTTT. This sequence joins TRBV6-5 and TRBJ2-3; 8 positions match TRBD2. V was pared by 10 bases and J by 2 bases, with 14 bases of the junction left unmatched. Germline V lookup: CDR1 MNHEY, CDR2 SVGAGI. The CDR3 is 16 residues long.

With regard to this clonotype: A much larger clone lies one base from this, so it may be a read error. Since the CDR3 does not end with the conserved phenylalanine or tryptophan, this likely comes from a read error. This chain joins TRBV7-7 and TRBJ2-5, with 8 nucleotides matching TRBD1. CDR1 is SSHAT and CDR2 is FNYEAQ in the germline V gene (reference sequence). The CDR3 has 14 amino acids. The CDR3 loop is CASSLDRVGKTQYL. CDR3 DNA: TGTGCTAGCAGCTTGGACAGGGTGGGAAAGACCCAGTACCTC.

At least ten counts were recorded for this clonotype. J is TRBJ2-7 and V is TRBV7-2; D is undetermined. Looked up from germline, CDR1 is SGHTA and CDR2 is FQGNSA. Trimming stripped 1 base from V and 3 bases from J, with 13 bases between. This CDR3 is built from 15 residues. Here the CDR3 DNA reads TGTGCCAGCAGCTTAGAGGGTCAGGCCAACTACGAGCAGTACTTC. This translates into CASSLEGQANYEQYF. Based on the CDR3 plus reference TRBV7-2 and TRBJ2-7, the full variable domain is GAGVSQSPSNKVTEKGKDVELRCDPISGHTALYWYRQSLGQGLEFLIYFQGNSAPDKSGLPSDRFSAERTGGSVSTLTIQRTQQEDSAVYLCASSLEGQANYEQYFGPGTRLTVT.

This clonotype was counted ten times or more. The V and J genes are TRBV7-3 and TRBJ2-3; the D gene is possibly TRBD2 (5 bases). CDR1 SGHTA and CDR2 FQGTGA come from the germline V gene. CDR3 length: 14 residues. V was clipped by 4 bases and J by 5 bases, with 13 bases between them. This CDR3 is CASSSLGSGDTQYF. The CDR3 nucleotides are TGTGCCAGCAGCTCATTGGGGAGTGGAGATACGCAGTATTTT.

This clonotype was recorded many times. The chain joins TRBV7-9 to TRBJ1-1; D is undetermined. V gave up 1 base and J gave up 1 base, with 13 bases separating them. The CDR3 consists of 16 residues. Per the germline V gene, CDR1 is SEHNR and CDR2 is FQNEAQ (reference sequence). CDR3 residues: CASSLVWGARNTEAFF. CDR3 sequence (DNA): TGTGCCAGCAGCTTAGTTTGGGGTGCCAGGAACACTGAAGCTTTCTTT.

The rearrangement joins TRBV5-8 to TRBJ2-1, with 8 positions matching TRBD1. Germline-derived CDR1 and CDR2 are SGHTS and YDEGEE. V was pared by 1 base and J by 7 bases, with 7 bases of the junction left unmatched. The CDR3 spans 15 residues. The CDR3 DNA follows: TGTGCCAGCAGCTTGAGGGCAGGGGGCTGGAATGAGCAGTTCTTC. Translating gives CASSLRAGGWNEQFF.

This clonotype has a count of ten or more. CDR3 in amino acids: CASSGSLETQYF. The CDR3 DNA sequence: TGTGCCAGCAGCGGGAGTTTAGAGACCCAGTACTTC. The V and J genes are TRBV28 and TRBJ2-5, with a weak D call TRBD2 (6 bases). Trimming stripped 6 bases from V and 4 bases from J, with 9 bases between. Germline V gene lookup returns CDR1 MDHEN and CDR2 SYDVKM. The CDR3 is made up of 12 amino acids.